The T cell receptor beta chain described here comes from a study of blood T cell repertoires in COVID-19. Method: immunoSEQ multiplex PCR; TCRdb's copy keeps in-frame clones and lacks some. The top ten hold roughly 1.2% of the sample, which has around 200,000 clones, around 80% seen once. The germline V gene has CDR1 MDHEN and CDR2 SYDVKM. Deletions cut 3 bases from V and 7 bases from J, with 9 bases between. This CDR3 has 12 amino acids. The material sequenced was peripheral blood. The receptor's source is a woman in her twenties or thirties with COVID-19, enrolled during active disease. The rearrangement joins TRBV28 to TRBJ1-2, with D possibly matching TRBD1 (6 bases). As DNA, the CDR3 is TGTGCCAGCAGTTTGGGGGCAGGTGGCTACACCTTC. Translating gives CASSLGAGGYTF.